The present TCR beta chain was sequenced within a study of blood T cell repertoires in COVID-19. Study information: COVID-19 samples from acute and convalescent phases originated in the United States, Italy and Spain. Sample material is recorded as cDNA or gDNA derived from T cells, B-cell-depleted T cells, or PBMCs.

In the original analysis: Amplification of reference gene primers was used by the study to estimate nucleated cell counts. Measured with immunoSEQ multiplex PCR; TCRdb has only the in-frame clones, and not every one. V, J and clone size were drawn from that table, and D and trimming were deduced from the DNA. The sample has almost 40,000 clones, around 85% seen once. Germline values: CDR1 KGHDR, CDR2 SFDVKD. V was cut by 2 bases and J by 11 bases, with 13 bases left in between. The CDR3 has 13 amino acids. The sample taken for sequencing was peripheral blood. The V and J genes are TRBV24-1 and TRBJ2-3; D unclear. This receptor was taken from a man aged 55-75 years with acute or convalescent COVID-19. This CDR3 is CATSDSVLLRQYF. In DNA, the CDR3 is TGTGCCACCAGTGATTCGGTCCTGCTGAGGCAGTATTTT.